This entry lists 15 T cell receptor beta chains sequenced from one sample in a study of cytomegalovirus exposure and HLA in healthy donors. The repertoire was sequenced with immunoSEQ multiplex PCR; TCRdb's copy has only in-frame clones and lacks some. There are about 220,000 clones in the sample; roughly 88% occur only once, and 2.9% lies in the top ten. Specimen: PBMCs. The receptors come from a woman younger than 35 in good health and CMV-seronegative.

This chain links TRBV9 with TRBJ2-1; the match to TRBD1 covers 7 bases. V shed 6 bases and J 3 bases; nucleotides not matched to a gene: 6. The CDR3 is made up of 14 amino acids. From germline, CDR1 is SGDLS and CDR2 YYNGEE. The CDR3 bases are TGTGCCAGCACCCCAGGGGGACGCTACAATGAGCAGTTCTTC. It encodes CASTPGGRYNEQFF.

The chain recombines TRBV7-9 with TRBJ2-7; 12 bases match TRBD2. The trim removed 2 bases at V and 3 bases at J, leaving 11 bases unmatched. CDR1 SEHNR and CDR2 FQNEAQ come from the germline V gene (reference sequence). The CDR3 runs 18 residues. The CDR3, as DNA: TGTGCCAGCAGCTTACTGACTAGCGGGAGTCTCCTGGACTACGAGCAGTACTTC. Its protein product is CASSLLTSGSLLDYEQYF.

This rearrangement joins TRBV29-1 to TRBJ1-1; D gene uncertain. The germline V and J ends were trimmed by 7 bases and 3 bases, with 18 bases remaining between them. Germline V CDR1 and CDR2: SQVTM, ANQGSEA. The CDR3 spans 14 residues. CDR3 region: CSASSAPRDTEAFF. As DNA, the CDR3 is TGCAGCGCCTCGTCAGCACCCCGGGACACTGAAGCTTTCTTT.

The chain combines TRBV28 with TRBJ2-7; TRBD2 matches 7 bases. The length of the CDR3 is 17 residues. The V gene end was trimmed by 3 bases and the J gene end by 0 bases; junction bases not matched to a gene: 11. Germline V gene data show CDR1 as MDHEN and CDR2 as SYDVKM. The DNA of the CDR3 is TGTGCCAGCAGTTTTTGGGGGGAGGGGTCCCTCTCCTACGAGCAGTACTTC. Protein: CASSFWGEGSLSYEQYF.

This chain connects TRBV19 to TRBJ1-5; tentatively, D is TRBD1 (6 bases). The CDR3 runs to 15 residues. Germline values: CDR1 LNHDA, CDR2 SQIVND (reference sequence). V gave up 5 bases and J gave up 3 bases, with 14 bases separating them. The CDR3 sequence: CASSSGTNLNQPQHF. CDR3 bases: TGTGCCAGTAGTTCCGGGACAAACCTCAATCAGCCCCAGCATTTT.

In its sample, this clone was seen once. V usage is TRBV27 and J usage is TRBJ2-7; TRBD2 matches at 12 bases. The V and J ends lost 4 bases and 2 bases, in that order; junction bases with no gene match: 6. The germline V gene encodes CDR1 MNHEY and CDR2 SMNVEV (reference sequence). The CDR3 consists of 16 residues. CDR3 bases: TGTGCCAGCAGTTCGCTAGCGGGAGGGACCCCCTACGAGCAGTACTTC. Protein product: CASSSLAGGTPYEQYF.

In its sample, this clone was seen a few times. One end of the junction varies from germline; a read error may be responsible. V and J are TRBV30 and TRBJ1-2; possible D gene TRBD1, 5 bases. From germline, CDR1 is GTSNPN and CDR2 SVGIG (reference sequence). The CDR3 is 12 residues long. The CDR3 is CAGREPQGGYTF. CDR3 DNA: TGCGCTGGTAGGGAACCGCAGGGAGGCTACACCTTC.

This clone has just one count. The CDR3 sequence: CASSQVGQGGKSSYNEQFF. CDR3 nucleotide sequence: TGCGCCAGCAGCCAAGTTGGTCAAGGGGGCAAGAGCTCCTACAATGAGCAGTTCTTC. The V call is TRBV4-1, the J call TRBJ2-1, with 7 nucleotides matching TRBD1. The germline CDR1 and CDR2 sequences are MGHRA and YSYEKL. This CDR3 region has 19 residues. J gave up 0 bases and V 1 base, and 12 bases lay outside the gene matches.

CDR3 loop: CASSSSLDYYSNQPQHF. CDR3 in DNA: TGTGCCAGCAGTTCGTCTTTGGATTACTATAGCAATCAGCCCCAGCATTTT. The chain carries TRBV27 and TRBJ1-5; D uncertain. The CDR3 length is 17 residues. Germline V gives CDR1 MNHEY, CDR2 SMNVEV (reference sequence). Deletions cut 4 bases from V and 0 bases from J, with 16 bases between.

This rearrangement joins TRBV30 to TRBJ2-7, with 13 bases matching TRBD2. The CDR3 covers 16 residues. Germline lookup yields CDR1 GTSNPN and CDR2 SVGIG (reference sequence). Trimming at V came to 1 base and at J to 0 bases, leaving 3 bases not matched to a gene. CDR3 DNA: TGTGCCTGGAGTGGACTAGCGGGAGGAAACTCCTACGAGCAGTACTTC. Amino acids: CAWSGLAGGNSYEQYF.

This chain connects TRBV11-2 to TRBJ2-7; D perhaps matches TRBD2 (6 bases). The CDR3 is 14 residues long. The V end was cut by 2 bases, the J end by 2 bases, with 10 bases between. Germline values: CDR1 SGHAT, CDR2 FQNNGV. The CDR3 nucleotides are TGTGCCAGCAGCTTAACGTCGGGGGCCTACGAGCAGTACTTC. It yields the protein CASSLTSGAYEQYF.

The chain is built from TRBV5-6 and TRBJ1-3; TRBD1 agrees at 7 bases. Trimming took 3 bases from V and 2 from J; bases not matched to a gene: 5. The CDR3 has 15 amino acids. Germline V gene data show CDR1 as SGHDT and CDR2 as YYEEEE. Here the CDR3 DNA reads TGTGCCAGCAGCTCGCGACAGGGCGCTGGAAACACCATATATTTT. Translating gives CASSSRQGAGNTIYF.

Worth noting for this clone: The same CDR3 arises from other DNA sequences in this sample as well. This chain links TRBV27 with TRBJ1-2; D gene ambiguous. Per germline, CDR1 MNHEY and CDR2 SMNVEV (reference sequence). Trimming removed 3 bases from V and 1 base from J, with 6 bases in between. The CDR3 runs 13 residues. CDR3 sequence (DNA): TGTGCCAGCAGTTTCCGGGGTAACTATGGCTACACCTTC. This gives the protein CASSFRGNYGYTF.

V is TRBV27 and J is TRBJ2-7, with TRBD2 matching over 8 bases. With V trimmed by 5 bases and J by 3 bases, 9 bases remained unmatched. CDR1 and CDR2 from the germline V gene are MNHEY and SMNVEV (reference sequence). The CDR3 has 15 residues. The CDR3 region has the DNA TGTGCCAGCAGTCTAGCCACTAGCGGATTCTACGAGCAGTACTTC. As protein: CASSLATSGFYEQYF.

The chain links TRBV6-1 to TRBJ2-7, with D uncertain. This CDR3 spans 11 amino acids. V was pared by 8 bases and J by 3 bases, with 8 bases between. CDR1 is MNHNS, CDR2 SASEGT, per germline. CDR3 residues: CASVIGYEQYF. CDR3 nucleotides: TGTGCCAGCGTGATCGGCTACGAGCAGTACTTC.